These T cell receptor beta chains were read from a single sample in a study of blood T cell repertoires in COVID-19. Data came from immunoSEQ multiplex PCR; TCRdb stores just in-frame clones and leaves some out. The repertoire holds approximately 260,000 clones, with roughly 83% as singletons. Sequenced material: peripheral blood. Source of these receptors: a woman at least 80 years old with acute or convalescent COVID-19. CDR3s include the opening cysteine and the closing phenylalanine or tryptophan. D genes are given only for firm matches. Not all rows give a size; the values are once, few, many and, for expanded clones, a class.

CDR3 DNA | CDR3 protein | J gene | clone size | D gene | V gene
TGTGCCAGCAGTCGGGTGGTTTCCGGAAACACCATATATTTT | CASSRVVSGNTIYF | TRBJ1-3 | NA | NA | TRBV28
TGTGCCAGCAGCTTCTGGGACAGGGGATCAGATACGCAGTATTTT | CASSFWDRGSDTQYF | TRBJ2-3 | NA | TRBD1 | TRBV11-2
TGCGCCAGCAGCTACTCCGGGACAGGGGGCCCCTACGAGCAGTACTTC | CASSYSGTGGPYEQYF | TRBJ2-7 | NA | TRBD1 | TRBV5-1
TGCAGATTGGACGGGGGGTTCTTC | CRLDGGFF | TRBJ2-1 | NA | NA | TRBV20-1
TGTGCCAGCAGCCAACCGCGGGACCAGCAAGAGACCCAGTACTTC | CASSQPRDQQETQYF | TRBJ2-5 | NA | NA | TRBV3-1/TRBV3-2
TGTGCCAGCAGCCCCGGTTCTTTCAAAAACATTCAGTACTTC | CASSPGSFKNIQYF | TRBJ2-4 | NA | NA | TRBV5-6
TGCGCCAGCAGCTTGGTGGGACTAGCGGGGGGCCAAGAGACCCAGTACTTC | CASSLVGLAGGQETQYF | TRBJ2-5 | NA | TRBD2 | TRBV5-1
TGTGCCAGCAGTACGCCTCAGGGGAACACCGGGGAGCTGTTTTTT | CASSTPQGNTGELFF | TRBJ2-2 | few | NA | TRBV28
TGTGCCAGCAGCTCGCAGGGCGTCCATAATTCACCCCTCCACTTT | CASSSQGVHNSPLHF | TRBJ1-6 | NA | NA | TRBV7-9
TGTGCCAGCAGTTCTACCCCTAGCTCCTACAATGAGCAGTTCTTC | CASSSTPSSYNEQFF | TRBJ2-1 | NA | NA | TRBV6-6
TGTGCCAGCAGTTTACGAGGCAATGAGCAGTTCTTC | CASSLRGNEQFF | TRBJ2-1 | NA | NA | TRBV28
TGTGCCAGCAGTCCAAGGGCAGGGGTCTACGAGCAGTACTTC | CASSPRAGVYEQYF | TRBJ2-7 | NA | NA | TRBV7-9
TGTGCCAGCAGCCCCAGGCTGGGCACAAGCACAGATACGCAGTATTTT | CASSPRLGTSTDTQYF | TRBJ2-3 | NA | NA | TRBV6-6
TGTGCCAGCAGTTTGGGACAGAGGGGGTACGAGCAGTACTTC | CASSLGQRGYEQYF | TRBJ2-7 | NA | TRBD1 | TRBV28
TGTGCCAGTAGTTTCCTGACAGGGGGCGCAGATGGCTACACCTTC | CASSFLTGGADGYTF | TRBJ1-2 | NA | TRBD1 | TRBV19
TGCAGTGCTGGTGGGCGGGGGAAGGGGGAAGATGAGCAGTTCTTC | CSAGGRGKGEDEQFF | TRBJ2-1 | NA | NA | TRBV20-1
TGTGCCAGCAGCTTCCCGACAGACCAAGAGACCCAGTACTTC | CASSFPTDQETQYF | TRBJ2-5 | NA | NA | TRBV7-9
TGTGCCAGTAGTAGTTGGGGGGAGGGGAACACCGGGGAGCTGTTTTTT | CASSSWGEGNTGELFF | TRBJ2-2 | NA | TRBD2 | TRBV19
TGCGCCAGCAGCTTGGCATCGACAGGGGGCACAGATACGCAGTATTTT | CASSLASTGGTDTQYF | TRBJ2-3 | NA | TRBD1 | TRBV5-1
TGTGCCAGCTCACCACCGGCAGGGACAGGGCCCTCTGGAAACACCATATATTTT | CASSPPAGTGPSGNTIYF | TRBJ1-3 | NA | TRBD1 | TRBV18
TGCGCCAGCAGCTTGCGACAGGGGTCGAACACTGAAGCTTTCTTT | CASSLRQGSNTEAFF | TRBJ1-1 | NA | TRBD1 | TRBV5-1
TGTGCCAGCAGCTTAGCCGGGACAGCAGACACCATATATTTT | CASSLAGTADTIYF | TRBJ1-3 | few | TRBD1 | TRBV7-6
TGTGCCAGCAGTGAATTGGGCGGGGGCCCTTCCTACGAGCAGTACTTC | CASSELGGGPSYEQYF | TRBJ2-7 | NA | NA | TRBV6-1
TGTGCCAGCAGCCTAGGGGATAGTGGCAATCAGCCCCAGCATTTT | CASSLGDSGNQPQHF | TRBJ1-5 | NA | NA | TRBV5-6
TGTGCCAGCACCCCCGGGACAGGGTGGTACGAGCAGTACTTC | CASTPGTGWYEQYF | TRBJ2-7 | NA | TRBD1 | TRBV28
TGTGCCAGCAGTTCGACAGGGACCCTCTTGAACACTGAAGCTTTCTTT | CASSSTGTLLNTEAFF | TRBJ1-1 | few | TRBD1 | TRBV6-5
TGTGCCAGCAGCTTAAGGGACAGGGTACCCAAAAACATTCAGTACTTC | CASSLRDRVPKNIQYF | TRBJ2-4 | NA | TRBD1 | TRBV7-3
TGTGCCAGCAGCAAAAGGGTCAGGGCCTACGAGCAGTACTTC | CASSKRVRAYEQYF | TRBJ2-7 | NA | NA | TRBV21-1
TGTGCCAGCACCGGGACTGTAAACACCGGGGAGCTGTTTTTT | CASTGTVNTGELFF | TRBJ2-2 | few | NA | TRBV2
TGCGCCAGCAGCTTGACCGCCGACAGGAAGAACACTGAAGCTTTCTTT | CASSLTADRKNTEAFF | TRBJ1-1 | NA | NA | TRBV5-1
TGTGCCAGTAGTATACCCCCGTATAGCAATCAGCCCCAGCATTTT | CASSIPPYSNQPQHF | TRBJ1-5 | NA | NA | TRBV19
TGTGCCAGCAGCGTGACGGGGGGCAGGGCAGATACGCAGTATTTT | CASSVTGGRADTQYF | TRBJ2-3 | NA | NA | TRBV2
TGTGCCAGCTCGCGTTCCGGGACACAGAACGCTGAAGCTTTCTTT | CASSRSGTQNAEAFF | TRBJ1-1 | NA | NA | TRBV18
TGTGCCAGCAGCTTAGATCCCCGCGGGGATACGCAGTATTTT | CASSLDPRGDTQYF | TRBJ2-3 | NA | NA | TRBV7-6
TGTGCCAGCAGCCCGGGGACTACCGGGGGGGGGCAGTACTTC | CASSPGTTGGGQYF | TRBJ2-7 | NA | TRBD2 | TRBV7-8
TGTGCCAGCAGCCATCCGGGGCAGCGGGGGGGCGGTTACCAAGAGACCCAGTACTTC | CASSHPGQRGGGYQETQYF | TRBJ2-5 | NA | TRBD2 | TRBV5-6
TGTGCCAGCTCCGGGAAATCTAATGAAAAACTGTTTTTT | CASSGKSNEKLFF | TRBJ1-4 | once | NA | TRBV18
TGTGCCAGCAGCCCTGACAGGCGCCACGTCCTGACTTTC | CASSPDRRHVLTF | TRBJ2-6 | NA | NA | TRBV11-2
TGTGCCAGCAGCTTATCATGGGGAGAGGAATCTCCCCTCCACTTT | CASSLSWGEESPLHF | TRBJ1-6 | NA | NA | TRBV13
TGCGCCAGCAGCTCCTCTAGCGGGGGGACCCTCACAGATACGCAGTATTTT | CASSSSSGGTLTDTQYF | TRBJ2-3 | NA | TRBD2 | TRBV5-1
TGTGCCAGCATGCCCGGGACAGGGGGCAATGAGCAGTTCTTC | CASMPGTGGNEQFF | TRBJ2-1 | once | TRBD1 | TRBV6-5
TGTGCTAGTGGTTTGGCCGGGGGGGGCGGGGAGCAGTACTTC | CASGLAGGGGEQYF | TRBJ2-7 | NA | TRBD2 | TRBV12-5
TGTGCCAGCAGCTTAATAGGGGCCAGGAACACTGAAGCTTTCTTT | CASSLIGARNTEAFF | TRBJ1-1 | NA | NA | TRBV7-9
TGTGCCAGCACCTACGGACAGGGAGGTCGGAAGCCCCAGCATTTT | CASTYGQGGRKPQHF | TRBJ1-5 | NA | TRBD1 | TRBV28
TGTGCCAGCAACGACTGGGGGCTGAACACTGAAGCTTTCTTT | CASNDWGLNTEAFF | TRBJ1-1 | NA | NA | TRBV6-5
TGTGCCAGCAGCCGTGACACTACCGGGGAGCTGTTTTTT | CASSRDTTGELFF | TRBJ2-2 | NA | NA | TRBV7-2
TGTGCCAGCAGCTTGGGGACTATCAATGAGCAGTTCTTC | CASSLGTINEQFF | TRBJ2-1 | NA | TRBD2 | TRBV16
TGTGCCGCAACTCTAATGGGGGCAGGGAGTAATGGCTACACCTTC | CAATLMGAGSNGYTF | TRBJ1-2 | NA | NA | TRBV6-5
TGTGCCAGTAGTAGCCCACCCGGGACATCGAACTATGGCTACACCTTC | CASSSPPGTSNYGYTF | TRBJ1-2 | NA | NA | TRBV19
TGTGCCAGCAGCCTCAAACTTGGCTATGGCTACACCTTC | CASSLKLGYGYTF | TRBJ1-2 | once | NA | TRBV12-3/TRBV12-4
TGTGCCAGCAGCACCCCACAGGGGATTAATTCACCCCTCCACTTT | CASSTPQGINSPLHF | TRBJ1-6 | few | TRBD1 | TRBV5-8
TGTGCCAGCAGCCTGCGACAGGGGAGGGAAGTACTGTTTTTT | CASSLRQGREVLFF | TRBJ1-4 | NA | TRBD1 | TRBV14
TGCGCCAGCAGCTTGGAACTAGCGGGGGGCACCAAAGGGTACGAGCAGTACTTC | CASSLELAGGTKGYEQYF | TRBJ2-7 | once | TRBD2 | TRBV5-1